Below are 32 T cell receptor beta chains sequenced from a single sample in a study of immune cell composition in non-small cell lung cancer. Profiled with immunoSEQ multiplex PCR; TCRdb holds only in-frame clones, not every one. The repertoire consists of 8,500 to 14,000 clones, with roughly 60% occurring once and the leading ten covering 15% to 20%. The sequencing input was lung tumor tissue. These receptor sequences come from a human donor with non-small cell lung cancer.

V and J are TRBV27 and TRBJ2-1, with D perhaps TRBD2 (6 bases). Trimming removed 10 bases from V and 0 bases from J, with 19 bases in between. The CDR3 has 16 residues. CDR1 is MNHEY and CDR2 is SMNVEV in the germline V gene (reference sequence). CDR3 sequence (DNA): TGTGCCAACGACCTGAGGGCGGGAAGCTCCTACAATGAGCAGTTCTTC. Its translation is CANDLRAGSSYNEQFF.

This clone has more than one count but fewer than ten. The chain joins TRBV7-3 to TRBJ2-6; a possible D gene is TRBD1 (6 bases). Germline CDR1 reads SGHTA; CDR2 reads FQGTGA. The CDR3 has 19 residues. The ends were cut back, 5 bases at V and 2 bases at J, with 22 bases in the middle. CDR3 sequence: CASSHHKASTGPGANVLTF. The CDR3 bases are TGTGCCAGCAGCCATCACAAAGCAAGTACAGGGCCTGGGGCCAACGTCCTGACTTTC. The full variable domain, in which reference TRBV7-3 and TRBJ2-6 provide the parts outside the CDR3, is GAGVSQTPSNKVTEKGKYVELRCDPISGHTALYWYRQSLGQGPEFLIYFQGTGAADDSGLPNDRFFAVRPEGSVSTLKIQRTERGDSAVYLCASSHHKASTGPGANVLTFGAGSRLTVL.

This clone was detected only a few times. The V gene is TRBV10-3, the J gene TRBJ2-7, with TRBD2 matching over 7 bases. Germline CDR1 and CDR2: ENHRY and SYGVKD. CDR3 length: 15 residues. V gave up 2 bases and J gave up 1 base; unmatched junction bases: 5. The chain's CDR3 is CAISEIAGPSYEQYF. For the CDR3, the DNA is TGTGCCATCAGTGAGATAGCGGGTCCATCCTACGAGCAGTACTTC.

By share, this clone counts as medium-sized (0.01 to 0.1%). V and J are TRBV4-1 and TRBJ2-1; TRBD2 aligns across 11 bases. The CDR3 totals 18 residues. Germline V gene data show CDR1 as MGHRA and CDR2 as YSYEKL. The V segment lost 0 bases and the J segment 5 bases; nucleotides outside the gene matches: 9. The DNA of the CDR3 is TGCGCCAGCAGCCAAGATCCCCCTTTAGCGGGAGGGAACAATGAGCAGTTCTTC. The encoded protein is CASSQDPPLAGGNNEQFF.

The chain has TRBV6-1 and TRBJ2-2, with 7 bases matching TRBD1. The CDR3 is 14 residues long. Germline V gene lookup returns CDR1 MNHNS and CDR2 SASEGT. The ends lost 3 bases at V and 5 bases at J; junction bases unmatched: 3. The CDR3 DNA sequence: TGTGCCAGCAGTGACACAGGGGATACCGGGGAGCTGTTTTTT. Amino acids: CASSDTGDTGELFF.

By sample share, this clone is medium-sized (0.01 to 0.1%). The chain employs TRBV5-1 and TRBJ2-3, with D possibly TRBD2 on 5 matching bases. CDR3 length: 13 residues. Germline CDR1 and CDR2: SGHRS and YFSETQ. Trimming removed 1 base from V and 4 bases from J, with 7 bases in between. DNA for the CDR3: TGCGCCAGCAGCTTGTATAGCGCAGATACGCAGTATTTT. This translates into CASSLYSADTQYF.

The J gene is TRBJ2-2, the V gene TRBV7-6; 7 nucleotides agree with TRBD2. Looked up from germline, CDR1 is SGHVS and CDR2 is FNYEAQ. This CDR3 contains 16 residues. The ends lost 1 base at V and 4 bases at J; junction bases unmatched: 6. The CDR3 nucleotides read TGTGCCAGCAGCTTAGAAGCAGGCGGGGGCACCGGGGAGCTGTTTTTT. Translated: CASSLEAGGGTGELFF.

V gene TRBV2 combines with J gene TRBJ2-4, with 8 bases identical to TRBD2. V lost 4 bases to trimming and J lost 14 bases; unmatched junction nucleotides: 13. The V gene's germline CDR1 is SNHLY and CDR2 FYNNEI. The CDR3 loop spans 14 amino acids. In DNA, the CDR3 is TGTGCCAGCAGTGTCGGGGGACTAGTGGGGGAAGAGTACTTC. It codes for CASSVGGLVGEEYF. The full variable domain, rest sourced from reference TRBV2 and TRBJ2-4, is EPEVTQTPSHQVTQMGQEVILRCVPISNHLYFYWYRQILGQKVEFLVSFYNNEISEKSEIFDDQFSVERPDGSNFTLKIRSTKLEDSAMYFCASSVGGLVGEEYFGAGTRLSVL.

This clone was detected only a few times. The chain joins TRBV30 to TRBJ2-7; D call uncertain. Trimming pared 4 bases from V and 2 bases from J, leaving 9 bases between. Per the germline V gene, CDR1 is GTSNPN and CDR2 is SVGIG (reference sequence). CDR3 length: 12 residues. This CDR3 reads CAWMAEPYEQYF. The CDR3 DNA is TGTGCCTGGATGGCGGAACCCTACGAGCAGTACTTC.

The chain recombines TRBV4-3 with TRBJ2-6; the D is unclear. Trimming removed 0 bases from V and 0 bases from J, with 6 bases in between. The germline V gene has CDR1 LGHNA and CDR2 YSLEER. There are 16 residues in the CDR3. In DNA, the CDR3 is TGCGCCAGCAGCCAAGATTGGCACTCTGGGGCCAACGTCCTGACTTTC. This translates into CASSQDWHSGANVLTF.

The CDR3 DNA reads TGCAGTGCTCAACAGGGCCCCGAGCAGTACTTC. Translated: CSAQQGPEQYF. This sequence joins TRBV20-1 and TRBJ2-7; D may be TRBD1 (6 bases). This CDR3 has 11 amino acids. V lost 5 bases and J lost 6, with 11 bases in between. From germline, CDR1 is DFQATT and CDR2 SNEGSKA (reference sequence).

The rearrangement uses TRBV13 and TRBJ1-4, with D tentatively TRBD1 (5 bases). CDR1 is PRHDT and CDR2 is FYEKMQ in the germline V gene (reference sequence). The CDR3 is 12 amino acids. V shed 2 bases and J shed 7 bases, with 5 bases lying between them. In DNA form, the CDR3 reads TGTGCCAGCAGCTTACAGGGTGAAAAACTGTTTTTT. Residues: CASSLQGEKLFF.

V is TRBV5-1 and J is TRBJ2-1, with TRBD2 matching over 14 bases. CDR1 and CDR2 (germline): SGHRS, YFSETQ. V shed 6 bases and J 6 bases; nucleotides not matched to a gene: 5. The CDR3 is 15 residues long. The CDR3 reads CASTIGTSGSNEQFF. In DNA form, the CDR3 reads TGCGCCAGCACCATCGGGACTAGCGGGAGCAATGAGCAGTTCTTC.

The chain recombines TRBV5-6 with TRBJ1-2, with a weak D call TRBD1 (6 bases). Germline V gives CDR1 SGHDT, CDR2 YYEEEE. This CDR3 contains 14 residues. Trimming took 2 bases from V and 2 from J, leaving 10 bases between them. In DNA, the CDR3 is TGTGCCAGCAGCTTACAGGGAAGGAACTATGGCTACACCTTC. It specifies CASSLQGRNYGYTF.

The CDR3: CASSQEVPGQGTYEQYF. The CDR3 DNA follows: TGCGCCAGCAGCCAGGAAGTACCGGGACAGGGGACCTACGAGCAGTACTTC. The chain couples TRBV4-3 to TRBJ2-7; 10 nucleotides line up with TRBD1. This CDR3 is 17 amino acids long. Trimming cost V 3 bases and J 2 bases; bases outside gene matches: 10. The germline gives CDR1 LGHNA, CDR2 YSLEER.

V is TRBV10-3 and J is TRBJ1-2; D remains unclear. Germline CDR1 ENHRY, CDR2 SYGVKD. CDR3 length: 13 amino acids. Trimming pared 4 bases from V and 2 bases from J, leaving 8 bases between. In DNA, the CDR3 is TGTGCCATCAGTGTGAACAGAAACTATGGCTACACCTTC. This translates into CAISVNRNYGYTF.

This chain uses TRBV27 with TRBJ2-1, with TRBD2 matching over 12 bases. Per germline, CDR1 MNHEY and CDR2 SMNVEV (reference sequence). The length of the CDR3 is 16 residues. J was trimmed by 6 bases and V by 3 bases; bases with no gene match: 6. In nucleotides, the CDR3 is TGTGCCAGCAGTTTCCTAGCGGGAGGGGGATCCAATGAGCAGTTCTTC. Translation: CASSFLAGGGSNEQFF.

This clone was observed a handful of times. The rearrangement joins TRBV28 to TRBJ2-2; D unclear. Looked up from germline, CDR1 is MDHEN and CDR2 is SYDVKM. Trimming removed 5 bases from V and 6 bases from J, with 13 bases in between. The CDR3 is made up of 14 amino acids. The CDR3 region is CASSPPLESGELFF. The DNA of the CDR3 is TGTGCCAGCAGTCCTCCCCTGGAGTCCGGGGAGCTGTTTTTT. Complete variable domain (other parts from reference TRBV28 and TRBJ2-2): DVKVTQSSRYLVKRTGEKVFLECVQDMDHENMFWYRQDPGLGLRLIYFSYDVKMKEKGDIPEGYSVSREKKERFSLILESASTNQTSMYLCASSPPLESGELFFGEGSRLTVL.

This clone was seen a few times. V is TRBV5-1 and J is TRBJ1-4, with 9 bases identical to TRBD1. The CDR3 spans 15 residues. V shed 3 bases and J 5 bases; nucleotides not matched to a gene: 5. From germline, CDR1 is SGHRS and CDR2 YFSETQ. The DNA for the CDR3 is TGCGCCAGCAGCTCCGACGGACAGGGGAATGAAAAACTGTTTTTT. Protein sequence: CASSSDGQGNEKLFF.

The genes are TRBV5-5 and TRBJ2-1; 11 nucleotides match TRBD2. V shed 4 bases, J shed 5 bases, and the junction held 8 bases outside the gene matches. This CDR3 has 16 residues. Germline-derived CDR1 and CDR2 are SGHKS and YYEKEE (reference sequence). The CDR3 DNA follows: TGTGCCAGCAGCCCGGAGGGACTAGCGGAACACAATGAGCAGTTCTTC. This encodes CASSPEGLAEHNEQFF.

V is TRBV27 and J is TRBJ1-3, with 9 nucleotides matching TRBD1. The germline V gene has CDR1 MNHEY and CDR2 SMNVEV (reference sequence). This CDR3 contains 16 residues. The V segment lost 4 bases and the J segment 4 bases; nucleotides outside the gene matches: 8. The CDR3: CASSSDRGFAGNTIYF. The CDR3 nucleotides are TGTGCCAGCAGTTCCGACAGGGGGTTTGCCGGAAACACCATATATTTT.

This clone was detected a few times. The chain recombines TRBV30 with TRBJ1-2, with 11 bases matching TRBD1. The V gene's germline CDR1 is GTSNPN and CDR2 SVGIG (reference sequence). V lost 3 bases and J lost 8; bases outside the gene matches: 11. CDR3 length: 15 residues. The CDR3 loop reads CAWSVKLDRGRGYTF. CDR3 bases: TGTGCCTGGAGCGTCAAATTGGACAGGGGGCGAGGCTACACCTTC.

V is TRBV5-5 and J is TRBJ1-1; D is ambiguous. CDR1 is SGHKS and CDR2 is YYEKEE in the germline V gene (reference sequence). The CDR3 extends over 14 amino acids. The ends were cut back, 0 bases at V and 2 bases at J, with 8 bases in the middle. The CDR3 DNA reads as TGTGCCAGCAGCTTGGCCTTAGCTAACACTGAAGCTTTCTTT. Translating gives CASSLALANTEAFF.

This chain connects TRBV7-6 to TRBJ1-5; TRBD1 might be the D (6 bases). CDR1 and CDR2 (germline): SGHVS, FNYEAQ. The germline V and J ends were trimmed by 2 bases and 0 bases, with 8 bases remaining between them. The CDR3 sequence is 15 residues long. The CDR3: CASSLLQGSNQPQHF. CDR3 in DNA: TGTGCCAGCAGCTTATTACAGGGTAGCAATCAGCCCCAGCATTTT.

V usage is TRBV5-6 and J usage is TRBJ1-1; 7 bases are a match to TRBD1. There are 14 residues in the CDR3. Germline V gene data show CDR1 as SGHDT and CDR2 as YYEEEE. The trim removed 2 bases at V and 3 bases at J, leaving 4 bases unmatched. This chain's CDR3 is CASSFTGAHTEAFF. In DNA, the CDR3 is TGTGCCAGCAGCTTCACAGGGGCCCACACTGAAGCTTTCTTT.

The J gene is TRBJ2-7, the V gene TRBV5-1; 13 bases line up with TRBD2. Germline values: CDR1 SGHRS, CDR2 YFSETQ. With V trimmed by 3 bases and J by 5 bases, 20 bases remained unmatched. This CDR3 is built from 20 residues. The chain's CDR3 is CASSSSPTSGRASEGDEQYF. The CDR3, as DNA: TGCGCCAGCAGCTCTAGCCCCACTAGCGGGAGGGCCTCCGAGGGCGACGAGCAGTACTTC.

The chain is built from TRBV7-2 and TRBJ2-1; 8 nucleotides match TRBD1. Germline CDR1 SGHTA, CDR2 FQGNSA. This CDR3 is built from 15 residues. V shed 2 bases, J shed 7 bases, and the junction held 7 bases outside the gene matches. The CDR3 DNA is TGTGCCAGCAGCTTACGCTATGACAGGGGAAATGAGCAGTTCTTC. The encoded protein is CASSLRYDRGNEQFF.

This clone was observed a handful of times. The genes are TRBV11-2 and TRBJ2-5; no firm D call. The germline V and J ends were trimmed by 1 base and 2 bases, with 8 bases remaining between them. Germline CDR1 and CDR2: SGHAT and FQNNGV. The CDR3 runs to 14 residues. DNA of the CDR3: TGTGCCAGCAGCTTAGGACTGAAACAAGAGACCCAGTACTTC. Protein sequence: CASSLGLKQETQYF.

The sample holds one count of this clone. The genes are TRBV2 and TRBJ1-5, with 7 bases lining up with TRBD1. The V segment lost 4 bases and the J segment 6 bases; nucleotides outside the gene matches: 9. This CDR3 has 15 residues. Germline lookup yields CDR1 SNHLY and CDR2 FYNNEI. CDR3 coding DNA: TGTGCCAGCAGTGGAGGTACAGGGGTCAGTCAGCCCCAGCATTTT. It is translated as CASSGGTGVSQPQHF.

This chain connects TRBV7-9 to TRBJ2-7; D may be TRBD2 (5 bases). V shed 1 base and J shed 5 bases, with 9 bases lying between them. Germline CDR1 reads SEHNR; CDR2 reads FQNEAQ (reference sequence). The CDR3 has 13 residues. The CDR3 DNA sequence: TGTGCCAGCAGCTTAGAAGGGAGAGACGAGCAGTACTTC. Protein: CASSLEGRDEQYF.

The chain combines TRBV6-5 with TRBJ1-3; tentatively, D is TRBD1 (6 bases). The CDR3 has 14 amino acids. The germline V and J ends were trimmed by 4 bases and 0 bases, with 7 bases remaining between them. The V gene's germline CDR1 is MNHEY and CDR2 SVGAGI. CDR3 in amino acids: CASSSDSSGNTIYF. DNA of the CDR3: TGTGCCAGCAGTTCGGACAGCTCTGGAAACACCATATATTTT.

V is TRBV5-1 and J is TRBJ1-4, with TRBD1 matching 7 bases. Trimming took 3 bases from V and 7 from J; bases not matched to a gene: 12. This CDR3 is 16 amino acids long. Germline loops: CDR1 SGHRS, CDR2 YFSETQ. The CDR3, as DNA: TGCGCCAGCAGCTGGACAGGCTCAGAGGGTGGTGAAAAACTGTTTTTT. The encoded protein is CASSWTGSEGGEKLFF.